What follows are 30 T cell receptor beta chains derived from one specimen sequenced in a study of T cells in Graves' hyperthyroidism and ophthalmopathy. Authors of the study amplified TCR beta CDR3 regions from RNA transcripts. The primer set for the first-round RT-PCR of the TCR CDR3 was HTBI. TCRdb recomputed calls from the multiplex PCR reads with MiXCR, one row per CDR3 protein. Seen here are fewer than 900,000 distinct CDR3 sequences, 15% to 20% observed once, and the top ten hold over 15%. The sequencing sample was made of blood. These receptors came from a woman between 50 and 59 years old with Graves' hyperthyroidism that later progressed to Graves' ophthalmopathy.

This clonotype occurred a few times. This chain links TRBV5-1 with TRBJ2-1, with D tentatively TRBD1 or TRBD2 (5 bases each). With 4 bases removed from V and 0 bases from J, the gap between germline ends came to 14 bases. Germline CDR1 SGHRS, CDR2 YFSETQ. There are 16 residues in the CDR3. The CDR3 loop reads CASSRRDGSSYNEQFF. DNA for the CDR3: TGCGCCAGCAGCCGCCGGGACGGAAGCTCCTACAATGAGCAGTTCTTC. Using reference TRBV5-1 and TRBJ2-1 for the parts outside the CDR3, the full variable domain is KAGVTQTPRYLIKTRGQQVTLSCSPISGHRSVSWYQQTPGQGLQFLFEYFSETQRNKGNFPGRFSGRQFSNSRSEMNVSTLELGDSALYLCASSRRDGSSYNEQFFGPGTRLTVL.

The chain recombines TRBV18 with TRBJ2-3; 7 bases are shared with TRBD2. The germline gives CDR1 KGHSH, CDR2 LQKENI. The CDR3 contains 13 residues. V trimming: 4 bases; J trimming: 6 bases; junction bases outside the gene matches: 4. The CDR3 is CASSRRREDTQYF. CDR3 coding DNA: TGTGCCAGCTCACGCCGGCGGGAGGATACGCAGTATTTT.

The chain has TRBV10-3 and TRBJ2-2; 10 bases line up with TRBD2. The length of the CDR3 is 18 residues. V was clipped by 1 base and J by 1 base; unmatched bases: 6. Looked up from germline, CDR1 is ENHRY and CDR2 is SYGVKD. Here the CDR3 DNA reads TGTGCCATCAGTGAGTTCGGTAGCGGGGGGATGAACACCGGGGAGCTGTTTTTT. Amino acid sequence: CAISEFGSGGMNTGELFF.

The chain recombines TRBV5-5 with TRBJ1-1; 11 bases fit TRBD1. The germline V gene encodes CDR1 SGHKS and CDR2 YYEKEE (reference sequence). The junction had 7 bases not matched to a gene; V was cut back by 4 bases and J by 5 bases. This CDR3 spans 15 amino acids. Here the CDR3 DNA reads TGTGCCAGCAGCACAACCGGGACAGGGGGGACTGAAGCTTTCTTT. Translated, it gives CASSTTGTGGTEAFF.

This clonotype was observed many times. The chain has TRBV11-2 and TRBJ2-7; 11 bases align to TRBD1. Germline lookup yields CDR1 SGHAT and CDR2 FQNNGV. Trimming cost V 8 bases and J 7 bases; bases outside gene matches: 4. This CDR3 spans 12 amino acids. The CDR3 DNA is TGTGCCAGCGACCGGGACAGGGGGGAGCAGTACTTC. Protein product: CASDRDRGEQYF. The complete variable domain, with remaining parts taken from reference TRBV11-2 and TRBJ2-7, reads EAGVAQSPRYKIIEKRQSVAFWCNPISGHATLYWYQQILGQGPKLLIQFQNNGVVDDSQLPKDRFSAERLKGVDSTLKIQPAKLEDSAVYLCASDRDRGEQYFGPGTRLTVT.

The chain recombines TRBV19 with TRBJ2-7; D call uncertain. The CDR3 consists of 14 residues. Deletions cut 10 bases from V and 2 bases from J, with 18 bases between. Looked up from germline, CDR1 is LNHDA and CDR2 is SQIVND (reference sequence). For the CDR3, the DNA is TGTGCCACCGAGGACCCTATCCCCCCCTACGAGCAGTACTTC. Protein product: CATEDPIPPYEQYF.

In its sample, this clonotype was seen many times. V and J are TRBV12-3 or TRBV12-4 and TRBJ2-2; 10 positions agree with TRBD1. Losses at the gene ends were 5 bases for V and 7 bases for J; bases not matched to a gene: 13. CDR3 length: 17 residues. The CDR3 DNA reads as TGTGCCAGCAGTCCAGACGGGACAGGGGTTATGATCGGGGAGCTGTTTTTT. Amino acids: CASSPDGTGVMIGELFF.

Ten or more counts support this clonotype. The chain carries TRBV7-9 and TRBJ1-2, with unresolved D. Germline assignment: CDR1 SEHNR and CDR2 FQNEAQ (reference sequence). V lost 7 bases, J lost 2 bases, and 17 bases lay in between. This CDR3 spans 15 amino acids. The CDR3: CASTTDLGVNYGYTF. CDR3 nucleotides: TGTGCCAGCACCACAGACCTTGGGGTAAACTATGGCTACACCTTC.

This chain joins TRBV7-9 and TRBJ1-2; D may be TRBD1 (5 bases). CDR1 and CDR2 (germline): SEHNR, FQNEAQ (reference sequence). Trimming cost V 5 bases and J 3 bases, with 19 bases left between them. This CDR3 region has 16 residues. This chain's CDR3 is CASSGERDDKYYGYTF. The CDR3 bases are TGTGCCAGCAGCGGAGAGAGGGACGACAAGTACTATGGCTACACCTTC.

On this clonotype itself: One end of the junction varies from germline; a read error may be responsible. This rearrangement joins TRBV5-1 to TRBJ2-5; 8 positions match TRBD1. Germline assignment: CDR1 SGHRS and CDR2 YFSETQ. This CDR3 has 13 amino acids. The CDR3 is CANSRQGQETQYF. The CDR3, as DNA: TGCGCCAACAGCAGACAGGGGCAAGAGACCCAGTACTTC.

This clonotype was seen a handful of times. This sequence joins TRBV18 and TRBJ2-1, with D uncertain. Germline V gene lookup returns CDR1 KGHSH and CDR2 LQKENI. V was cut by 6 bases and J by 5 bases, with 11 bases left in between. The CDR3 consists of 13 residues. Written as DNA, the CDR3 is TGTGCCAGCTCGCCGGACGGAAACAATGAGCAGTTCTTC. Amino acid sequence: CASSPDGNNEQFF.

V gene TRBV10-2 combines with J gene TRBJ1-2; 7 nucleotides agree with TRBD1. Losses at the gene ends were 10 bases for V and 1 base for J; bases not matched to a gene: 9. Germline V lookup: CDR1 WSHSY, CDR2 SAAADI. The CDR3 is 14 residues long. CDR3 DNA: TGCGCCACTGTAGACAGGGCGAATAACTATGGCTACACCTTC. It encodes CATVDRANNYGYTF.

This clonotype occurred a few times. V gene TRBV10-3 combines with J gene TRBJ1-5, with TRBD1 matching over 8 bases. The CDR3 is 13 residues long. With 7 bases clipped from V and 6 bases from J, the junction kept 5 bases outside the gene matches. Germline assignment: CDR1 ENHRY and CDR2 SYGVKD. The CDR3 DNA is TGTGCCATCACCCCAGGGGGCGGTCAGCCCCAGCATTTT. It encodes CAITPGGGQPQHF.

The chain has TRBV12-3 or TRBV12-4 and TRBJ2-1, with D possibly matching TRBD2 (5 bases). The V end was cut by 9 bases, the J end by 10 bases, with 10 bases between. The CDR3 consists of 10 residues. The CDR3 sequence: CASGLGEQFF. The CDR3 region has the DNA TGTGCCAGTGGACTGGGGGAGCAGTTCTTC.

Comment on this clonotype: A clone one base away is much larger, so this may be a read error. The genes are TRBV3-1 and TRBJ2-1; a possible D gene is TRBD2 (6 bases). CDR3 length: 16 amino acids. Looked up from germline, CDR1 is LGHDT and CDR2 is YNNKEL (reference sequence). CDR3 region: CANSQAGSSSYNEQFF. As DNA, the CDR3 is TGTGCCAACAGCCAAGCGGGCTCAAGCTCCTACAATGAGCAGTTCTTC.

Points on this clonotype: A much larger clonotype is one base distant, so this may be a read error. The CDR3 DNA reads TGTGCCAGCAGCCGACTAGCGGGCCGCAGAGATACGCAGTATTTT. This sequence encodes CASSRLAGRRDTQYF. The chain is built from TRBV7-2 and TRBJ2-3; 10 positions agree with TRBD2. V lost 5 bases, J lost 5 bases, and 7 bases stayed unmatched. Germline V lookup: CDR1 SGHTA, CDR2 FQGNSA. The CDR3 has 15 residues.

There are a few counts of this clonotype. The V and J genes are TRBV4-1 and TRBJ2-3; possibly TRBD1 or TRBD2 for D (5 bases each). V shed 6 bases and J shed 3 bases, with 13 bases lying between them. Germline V gene data show CDR1 as MGHRA and CDR2 as YSYEKL. The CDR3 extends over 14 amino acids. The CDR3, as DNA: TGCGCCAGCAGACCAGCGGACACGACAGATACGCAGTATTTT. Translating gives CASRPADTTDTQYF.

The sample holds many counts of this clonotype. The chain employs TRBV5-1 and TRBJ1-2, with TRBD1 as a possible D gene (6 bases). The CDR3 consists of 15 residues. The germline V and J ends were trimmed by 5 bases and 6 bases, with 20 bases remaining between them. Per germline, CDR1 SGHRS and CDR2 YFSETQ. The CDR3 loop reads CASSLQGADPDGYTF. CDR3 in DNA: TGCGCCAGCAGTTTACAGGGCGCGGACCCAGATGGCTACACCTTC. The full variable domain, rest sourced from reference TRBV5-1 and TRBJ1-2, is KAGVTQTPRYLIKTRGQQVTLSCSPISGHRSVSWYQQTPGQGLQFLFEYFSETQRNKGNFPGRFSGRQFSNSRSEMNVSTLELGDSALYLCASSLQGADPDGYTFGSGTRLTVV.

This clonotype was recorded many times. The chain recombines TRBV29-1 with TRBJ1-1, with D possibly being TRBD1 (5 bases). The germline CDR1 and CDR2 sequences are SQVTM and ANQGSEA. The V and J ends lost 6 bases and 4 bases respectively, with 18 bases between them. This CDR3 spans 14 amino acids. CDR3 amino acids: CSVDSQGLGTEAFF. In nucleotides, the CDR3 is TGCAGCGTCGATTCCCAGGGCCTGGGCACTGAAGCTTTCTTT.

This clonotype came up many times. The V call is TRBV7-2, the J call TRBJ2-5; a weak D match, TRBD1 (5 bases). This CDR3 contains 14 residues. V was clipped by 2 bases and J by 1 base, with 8 bases between them. From germline, CDR1 is SGHTA and CDR2 FQGNSA. CDR3 nucleotides: TGTGCCAGCAGCTTAAGAACAGGCCAAGAGACCCAGTACTTC. Protein product: CASSLRTGQETQYF.

For this clonotype: An end of the junction does not agree with germline; a read error may underlie this. The chain couples TRBV7-9 to TRBJ2-5; 9 nucleotides agree with TRBD2. Germline lookup yields CDR1 SEHNR and CDR2 FQNEAQ (reference sequence). The length of the CDR3 is 13 residues. This CDR3 reads CASSIAGAETQYF. In DNA form, the CDR3 reads TGTGCCAGCAGCATAGCGGGAGCGGAGACCCAGTACTTC.

This clonotype has a handful of counts. This sequence joins TRBV27 and TRBJ2-2; no firm D call. This CDR3 is 13 amino acids long. Germline loops: CDR1 MNHEY, CDR2 SMNVEV (reference sequence). Trimming took off 5 bases at V and 6 bases at J, with 10 bases between the two ends. The CDR3 nucleotides are TGTGCCAGCAGTAGAGTTGGCCCCGGGGAGCTGTTTTTT. As protein: CASSRVGPGELFF.

CDR3 in DNA: TGTGCCAGTACAAACTTAGGCGTGGGTCAGCCCCAGCATTTT. Its protein product is CASTNLGVGQPQHF. The chain combines TRBV2 with TRBJ1-5, with unresolved D. The CDR3 has 14 amino acids. The V end lost 9 bases, the J end lost 6 bases, and 18 bases lay between the germline ends. Germline lookup yields CDR1 SNHLY and CDR2 FYNNEI. Full variable domain (missing parts from reference TRBV2 and TRBJ1-5): EPEVTQTPSHQVTQMGQEVILRCVPISNHLYFYWYRQILGQKVEFLVSFYNNEISEKSEIFDDQFSVERPDGSNFTLKIRSTKLEDSAMYFCASTNLGVGQPQHFGDGTRLSIL.

The CDR3 bases are TGTGCCAGCAGCTACCACCGAGAGGCCCGTTTTGATACGCAGTATTTT. Encoded protein: CASSYHREARFDTQYF. V gene TRBV6-2 or TRBV6-3 combines with J gene TRBJ2-3; D call uncertain. This CDR3 has 16 residues. Germline CDR1 MNHEY, CDR2 SVGEGT. Deletions cut 6 bases from V and 6 bases from J, with 22 bases between.

This clonotype came up many times. The chain links TRBV30 to TRBJ2-1, with D maybe TRBD2 (5 bases). This CDR3 comprises 12 residues. The V end lost 3 bases, the J end lost 6 bases, and 9 bases lay between the germline ends. The germline V gene encodes CDR1 GTSNPN and CDR2 SVGIG (reference sequence). CDR3 region: CAWSSDFNEQFF. Here the CDR3 DNA reads TGTGCCTGGAGCTCGGACTTCAATGAGCAGTTCTTC.

This clonotype was observed at least ten times. This chain links TRBV3-1 with TRBJ2-1; the D is unclear. This CDR3 is built from 15 residues. V shed 0 bases and J shed 0 bases, with 6 bases lying between them. The germline gives CDR1 LGHDT, CDR2 YNNKEL (reference sequence). DNA for the CDR3: TGTGCCAGCAGCCAAGAACCGTCCTCCTACAATGAGCAGTTCTTC. It codes for CASSQEPSSYNEQFF.

Only a few counts were recorded for this clonotype. The genes are TRBV7-9 and TRBJ2-1; D is uncertain. This CDR3 has 15 residues. The germline V and J ends were trimmed by 2 bases and 5 bases, with 13 bases remaining between them. Germline V lookup: CDR1 SEHNR, CDR2 FQNEAQ (reference sequence). The CDR3, as DNA: TGTGCCAGCAGCTTACTGGCAGGCGCGAACAATGAGCAGTTCTTC. Protein product: CASSLLAGANNEQFF.

The V and J genes are TRBV3-1 and TRBJ2-5; D perhaps matches TRBD1 (6 bases). V lost 5 bases, J lost 4 bases, and 17 bases lay in between. This CDR3 has 15 residues. Germline loops: CDR1 LGHDT, CDR2 YNNKEL (reference sequence). In nucleotides, the CDR3 is TGTGCCAGCAGCTCCCCTCTTGTAGGGGGAGAGACCCAGTACTTC. This sequence encodes CASSSPLVGGETQYF.

CDR3 in DNA: TGTGCCAGCAGCGAACCCAGGTGGGACACCGGGAGTTCTAACTATGGCTACACCTTC. It translates to CASSEPRWDTGSSNYGYTF. The rearrangement links TRBV7-9 to TRBJ1-2, with a possible D match to TRBD1 (6 bases). The CDR3 consists of 19 residues. V shed 5 bases and J shed 0 bases, with 25 bases lying between them. In germline, CDR1 is SEHNR, CDR2 FQNEAQ (reference sequence).

This clonotype was picked up many times. The chain is built from TRBV13 and TRBJ1-5; 10 bases align to TRBD1. V gave up 0 bases and J gave up 0 bases; unmatched junction bases: 2. This CDR3 is 17 amino acids long. Germline CDR1 is PRHDT and CDR2 is FYEKMQ (reference sequence). CDR3 in DNA: TGTGCCAGCAGCTTAGGGACAGGGGGCAATAGCAATCAGCCCCAGCATTTT. Its translation is CASSLGTGGNSNQPQHF. The full variable domain, its missing parts supplied by reference TRBV13 and TRBJ1-5, is AAGVIQSPRHLIKEKRETATLKCYPIPRHDTVYWYQQGPGQDPQFLISFYEKMQSDKGSIPDRFSAQQFSDYHSELNMSSLELGDSALYFCASSLGTGGNSNQPQHFGDGTRLSIL.